One and the same sample provided the 3 T cell receptor beta chains below, sequenced in a study of shared clonotypes between healthy human individuals. TCRdb's table, derived via immunoSEQ multiplex PCR, lists solely in-frame clones and lacks some. The sample contains more than 2 million clones, 95% of which appear only once. What was sequenced was naive CD4+ T cells sorted from blood. Described subset: CD45RA+ positively selected. Receptors were obtained from a young man in good health.

V and J are TRBV4-1 and TRBJ2-2; no clear D gene. CDR3 size: 15 residues. Per the germline V gene, CDR1 is MGHRA and CDR2 is YSYEKL. Trimming shortened V by 2 bases and J by 0 bases, and 7 bases separated the two germline ends. CDR3 coding DNA: TGCGCCAGCAGCCAACCACAGTCGAACACCGGGGAGCTGTTTTTT. Protein product: CASSQPQSNTGELFF.

This sequence joins TRBV11-2 and TRBJ2-2; D tentatively fits TRBD1 or TRBD2 (5 bases each). Trimming left V 6 bases short and J 6 bases short, with 17 bases between. The V gene's germline CDR1 is SGHAT and CDR2 FQNNGV. The CDR3 sequence is 15 residues long. In DNA form, the CDR3 reads TGTGCCAGCAGGGCGTGGGGACCCCAGGCCGGGGAGCTGTTTTTT. Residues: CASRAWGPQAGELFF.

The J gene is TRBJ2-4, the V gene TRBV10-1, with unresolved D. Germline V gene sequence: CDR1 WNHNN, CDR2 SYGVQD (reference sequence). V was trimmed by 4 bases and J by 0 bases, leaving 13 bases between them. This CDR3 is built from 16 residues. The CDR3 DNA sequence: TGCGCCAGCAGTGCGCGCCCGCTAGAAGCCAAAAACATTCAGTACTTC. Translation: CASSARPLEAKNIQYF.